This T cell receptor beta chain was found in a study of spatial heterogeneity in lung cancer. Looking at the study overall: Alpha-chain sequences were detected in numbers that were consistently lower than beta-chain sequences.

Germline V CDR1 and CDR2: SEHNR, FQNEAQ (reference sequence). V was cut by 1 base and J by 2 bases, with 8 bases left in between. The CDR3 has 14 amino acids. TCRdb re-called the 5' RACE reads with MiXCR, one entry per CDR3 protein. The data hold about 20,000 distinct CDR3 sequences, with 9% to 10% observed a single time. The time point denotes: blood at routine non-recurrence follow-up after resection. Whole RNA, which was extracted from tumor, nontumor lung tissue or frozen PBMC, was sequenced without any cell sorting. The chain is built from TRBV7-9 and TRBJ2-5, with unresolved D. Sequencing was performed on PBMCs, taken at follow-up. The source of this sequence is a female donor with early-stage non-small cell lung cancer. The CDR3 here is CASSLGGFQETQYF. CDR3 DNA: TGTGCCAGCAGCTTAGGAGGCTTTCAAGAGACCCAGTACTTC.